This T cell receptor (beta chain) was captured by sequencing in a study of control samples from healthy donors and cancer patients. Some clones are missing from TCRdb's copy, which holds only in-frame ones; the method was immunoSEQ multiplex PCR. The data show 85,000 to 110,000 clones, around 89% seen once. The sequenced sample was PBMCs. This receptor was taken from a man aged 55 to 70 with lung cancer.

CDR3 DNA: TGCGCCAGCACACGCCAGCCGAGCCAAGAGACCCAGTACTTC. Translation gives CASTRQPSQETQYF. The chain has TRBV5-1 and TRBJ2-5; D not certain. The CDR3 loop spans 14 amino acids. Germline CDR1 SGHRS, CDR2 YFSETQ. V lost 6 bases, J lost 1 base, and 13 bases lay in between.